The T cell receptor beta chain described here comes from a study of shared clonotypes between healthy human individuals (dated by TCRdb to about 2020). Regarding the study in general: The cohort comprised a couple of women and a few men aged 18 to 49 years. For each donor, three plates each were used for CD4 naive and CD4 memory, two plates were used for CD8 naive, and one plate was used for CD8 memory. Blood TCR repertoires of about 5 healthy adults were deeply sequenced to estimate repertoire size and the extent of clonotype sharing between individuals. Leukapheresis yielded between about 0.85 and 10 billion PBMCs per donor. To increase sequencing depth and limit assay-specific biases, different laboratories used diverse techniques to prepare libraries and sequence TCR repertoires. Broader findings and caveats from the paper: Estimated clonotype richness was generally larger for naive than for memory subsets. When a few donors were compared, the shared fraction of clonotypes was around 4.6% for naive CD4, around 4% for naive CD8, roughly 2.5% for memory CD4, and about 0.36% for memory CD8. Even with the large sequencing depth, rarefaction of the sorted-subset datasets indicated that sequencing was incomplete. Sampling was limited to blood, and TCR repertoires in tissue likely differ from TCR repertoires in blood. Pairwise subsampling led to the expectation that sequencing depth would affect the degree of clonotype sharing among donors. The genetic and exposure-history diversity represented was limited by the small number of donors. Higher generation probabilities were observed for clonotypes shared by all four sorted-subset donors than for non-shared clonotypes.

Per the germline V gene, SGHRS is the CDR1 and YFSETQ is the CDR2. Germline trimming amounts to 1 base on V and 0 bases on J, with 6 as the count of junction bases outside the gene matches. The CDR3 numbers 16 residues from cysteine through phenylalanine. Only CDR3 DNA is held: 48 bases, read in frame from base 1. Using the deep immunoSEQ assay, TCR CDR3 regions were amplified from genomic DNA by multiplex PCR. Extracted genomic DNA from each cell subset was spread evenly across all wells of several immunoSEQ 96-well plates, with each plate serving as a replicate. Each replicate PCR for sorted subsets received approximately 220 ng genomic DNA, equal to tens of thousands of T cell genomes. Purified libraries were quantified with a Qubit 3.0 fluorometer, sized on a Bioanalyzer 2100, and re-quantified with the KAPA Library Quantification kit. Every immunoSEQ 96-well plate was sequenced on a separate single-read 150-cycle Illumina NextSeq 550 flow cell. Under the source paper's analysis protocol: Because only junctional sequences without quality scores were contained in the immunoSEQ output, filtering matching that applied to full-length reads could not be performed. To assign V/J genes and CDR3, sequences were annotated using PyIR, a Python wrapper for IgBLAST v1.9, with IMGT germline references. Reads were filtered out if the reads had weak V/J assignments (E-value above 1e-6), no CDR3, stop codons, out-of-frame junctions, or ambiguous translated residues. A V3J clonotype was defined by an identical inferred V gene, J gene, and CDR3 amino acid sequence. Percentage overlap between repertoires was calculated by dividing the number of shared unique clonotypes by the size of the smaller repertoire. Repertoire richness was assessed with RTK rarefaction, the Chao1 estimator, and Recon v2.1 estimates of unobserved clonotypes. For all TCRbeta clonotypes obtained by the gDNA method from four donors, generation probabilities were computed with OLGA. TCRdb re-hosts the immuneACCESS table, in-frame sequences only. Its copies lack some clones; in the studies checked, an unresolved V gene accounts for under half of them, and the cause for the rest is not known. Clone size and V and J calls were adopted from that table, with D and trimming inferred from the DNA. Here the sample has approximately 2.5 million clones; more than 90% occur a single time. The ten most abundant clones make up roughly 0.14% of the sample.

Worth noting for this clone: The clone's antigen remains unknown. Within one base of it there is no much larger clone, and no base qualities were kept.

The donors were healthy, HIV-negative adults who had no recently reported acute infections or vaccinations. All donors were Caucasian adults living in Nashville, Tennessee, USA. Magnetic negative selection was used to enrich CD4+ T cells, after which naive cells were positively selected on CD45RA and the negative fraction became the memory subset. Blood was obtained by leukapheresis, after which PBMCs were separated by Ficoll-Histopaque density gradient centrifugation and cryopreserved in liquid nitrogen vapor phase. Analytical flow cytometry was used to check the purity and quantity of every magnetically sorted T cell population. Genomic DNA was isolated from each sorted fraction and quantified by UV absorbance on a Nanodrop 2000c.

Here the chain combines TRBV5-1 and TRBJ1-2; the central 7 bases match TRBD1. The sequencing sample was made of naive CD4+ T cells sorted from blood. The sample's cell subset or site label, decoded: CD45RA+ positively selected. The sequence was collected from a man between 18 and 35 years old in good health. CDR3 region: CASSLIGGNANYGYTF. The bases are TGCGCCAGCAGCTTGATAGGGGGCAACGCTAACTATGGCTACACCTTC.